This TCR beta chain was sequenced for a study of CDR3 diversity in severe acne (dated 2019 in TCRdb). Worth noting for this clonotype: Its antigen remains unidentified. Per-base quality was not reported, and no clone a single base away is much larger than it.

The CDR3 runs 15 residues from the cysteine to the phenylalanine. The kept DNA is CDR3 alone, 45 bases in frame from the first base. Unmatched junction bases come to 6, with V trimmed by 1 base and J by 2 bases. CDR1 and CDR2 are drawn from the germline V gene (reference sequence): DFQATT, SNEGSKA. Library creation used PCR. Sequenced on an Illumina HiSeq 2000. TCRdb redid the processing of the public reads, applying fastp at Q25 and MiXCR, and retained in-frame beta chains. A single entry per CDR3 protein holds the most common genes and DNA from its merged rows. Recorded for this sample are about 85,000 distinct CDR3 sequences; roughly half of them occurred a single time. The ten largest account for 10% of the sample.

This receptor was identified in a male donor in good health, serving as a control. The sequence is built from TRBV20-1 and TRBJ1-2; 8 bases in between match TRBD1. The sample was blood. The CDR3 reads CSARVGGQGNYGYTF. Read as DNA, the sequence is TGCAGTGCTAGAGTTGGAGGACAGGGCAACTATGGCTACACCTTC.